This TCR beta chain appears in the sequencing data of a study of beta chain features in type 1 diabetes. General study points: Patients' naive, central memory and Treg TCRB repertoires seemed closer to one another than those of healthy donors. Patients with Type 1 diabetes showed moderately but significantly shorter TCRB CDR3s in all four CD4+ subsets.

The sample holds a few counts of this clone. Its antigen is still unknown. Every bit of the isolated RNA underwent reverse transcription, so sequencing read expressed TCRB transcripts. The protocol was immunoSEQ multiplex PCR, while the TCRdb copy is restricted to in-frame clones and leaves out a portion. Among about 330,000 clones listed, around 10% were seen once. Sorting with CD45RO/CCR7/CD25/CD127/CD95/CD27 yielded naive, central memory, regulatory and stem-like memory CD4+ cells. Trimming left V 3 bases short and J 0 bases short, with 12 bases between. This CDR3 spans 16 amino acids. Per the germline V gene, CDR1 is SGHTA and CDR2 is FQGNSA.

The specimen was naive CD4+ T cells from blood. This chain links TRBV7-2 with TRBJ2-1, with D perhaps TRBD1 (6 bases). This TCR was recovered from a woman under 40 in good health. The CDR3 reads CASSLDSSSSYNEQFF. The CDR3 nucleotides are TGTGCCAGCAGCTTGGACAGTAGTAGCTCCTACAATGAGCAGTTCTTC.